The clone carrying this TCR beta chain turned up a few times. What it binds is unknown. These data originate in a study of response to subunit inactivated influenza vaccine. General observations from the study: With each seasonal influenza vaccination, the authors suggested, few new T cells are recruited.

MiXCR was run by TCRdb on the RT-PCR reads, yielding one entry per CDR3 protein. The data contain roughly 520,000 distinct CDR3 sequences, 25% of them seen just once; the ten biggest clones take up 1.5% to 2%. This sequence was found in a man aged 50 or older who received an inactivated influenza vaccine. Sequenced material: CD4+ T cells sorted from PBMCs, taken less than 6 days after vaccination.

This CDR3 is CASSLPGRALREQFF. The CDR3 DNA sequence: TGTGCCAGCAGTTTACCCGGGAGGGCCTTGCGTGAGCAGTTCTTC. V usage is TRBV12-3 or TRBV12-4 and J usage is TRBJ2-1; 8 bases are shared with TRBD2. There are 15 residues in the CDR3. V was clipped by 2 bases and J by 9 bases; unmatched bases: 9.